The 16 T cell receptor beta chains below were found in one sample sequenced in a study of T cells in women clearing cervical HPV infection. TCRdb's table, derived via immunoSEQ multiplex PCR, lists solely in-frame clones and lacks some. The sample spans about 26,000 clones; the ten largest clones claim around 10%. Sample: blood buffy coat. These receptors were collected from a woman between 18 and 75 years old with a cervical HPV16 infection that either progressed to CIN3+ or cleared (not recorded which).

Concerning this clone: The CDR3 end falls 3 residues outside the read, so it is completed with the germline J gene. This chain uses TRBV7-2 with TRBJ1-2; 7 bases agree with TRBD1. The CDR3 runs to 13 residues. V was pared by 5 bases and J by 7 bases, with 7 bases of the junction left unmatched. Per the germline V gene, CDR1 is SGHTA and CDR2 is FQGNSA. The part of the CDR3 DNA that was read is TGTGCCAGCAGCCCTCAGGGGGAGGCTGGC. It is translated as CASSPQGEAG. Given in full, the CDR3 is CASSPQGEAGYTF.

The chain's CDR3 is CSAGAGNTIYF. The DNA read from the CDR3 is TGCAGTGCAGGGGCCGGAAACACC. The V and J genes are TRBV20-1 and TRBJ1-3, with TRBD1 as a possible D gene (5 bases). The CDR3 end falls 3 residues outside the read, so it is completed with the germline J gene. Germline CDR1 reads DFQATT; CDR2 reads SNEGSKA (reference sequence). Trimming cost V 6 bases and J 4 bases, with 7 bases left between them. The length of the CDR3 is 11 residues.

About this clone itself: Read sequence stops 3 residues before the CDR3 end, and the germline J gene provides the missing end. The chain couples TRBV18 to TRBJ2-4; 7 bases align to TRBD1. The length of the CDR3 is 15 residues. V was clipped by 3 bases and J by 1 base; unmatched bases: 3. Germline CDR1 KGHSH, CDR2 LQKENI. The CDR3 is CASSPDRAAKNIQYF. CDR3 DNA, as far as it was read: TGTGCCAGCTCACCCGACAGGGCTGCCAAAAACATT.

Concerning this clone: The CDR3 end falls 3 residues outside the read, so it is completed with the germline J gene. The chain joins TRBV19 to TRBJ1-2; 10 bases map to TRBD1. Per the germline V gene, CDR1 is LNHDA and CDR2 is SQIVND (reference sequence). This CDR3 region has 15 residues. The CDR3 protein is CASSLLGQGYNDYTF. The DNA read from the CDR3 is TGTGCCAGTAGTTTGTTGGGACAGGGGTACAATGAC.

With respect to this clone: The read ends 3 residues shy of where the CDR3 ends; the end is completed using the germline J gene. This chain links TRBV20-1 with TRBJ2-3; 7 bases align to TRBD2. The trim removed 3 bases at V and 0 bases at J, leaving 12 bases unmatched. Germline CDR1 is DFQATT and CDR2 is SNEGSKA (reference sequence). The CDR3 is 17 residues long. The CDR3 sequence: CSASPRWGSGSTDTQYF. The part of the CDR3 DNA that was read is TGCAGTGCTAGCCCCCGGTGGGGTAGCGGGAGCACAGATACG.

A note on this clone: The read comes to an end 3 residues before the CDR3 does, leaving the germline J gene to fill in the end. The chain has TRBV7-6 and TRBJ1-2, with TRBD1 as a possible D gene (6 bases). The CDR3 totals 14 residues. Germline values: CDR1 SGHVS, CDR2 FNYEAQ. The CDR3 DNA, read in part, is TGTGCCAGCAGCTTAGTCTGGGGGCCGGAGACC. It specifies CASSLVWGPET. The whole CDR3 protein reads CASSLVWGPETYTF.

Concerning this clone: The sequence runs out 3 residues before the end of the CDR3; the remainder is reconstructed from the germline J gene. This chain links TRBV18 with TRBJ2-7; 9 nucleotides align to TRBD1. The CDR3 has 17 amino acids. The trim removed 3 bases at V and 0 bases at J, leaving 9 bases unmatched. Germline CDR1 is KGHSH and CDR2 is LQKENI. The CDR3 DNA, read in part, is TGTGCCAGCTCACCCCAACCCGGGACAGGGACCTCCTACGAG. The encoded protein is CASSPQPGTGTSYE. The whole CDR3 sequence is CASSPQPGTGTSYEQYF.

As for this clone: The CDR3 goes on 3 residues after the read ends, and that part is filled in from the germline J gene. J is TRBJ2-4 and V is TRBV7-9; 7 bases are a match to TRBD1. Per germline, CDR1 SEHNR and CDR2 FQNEAQ (reference sequence). The CDR3 sequence is 15 residues long. The part of the CDR3 DNA that was read is TGTGCCAGCAGCTACCAAGACAGGGACCCATATGGT. Translation: CASSYQDRDPYG. The entire CDR3 is CASSYQDRDPYGQYF.

On this clone itself: The read is 3 residues too short to cover the CDR3 end, so that end is filled in from the germline J gene. The chain employs TRBV7-6 and TRBJ1-2; D might be TRBD1 (5 bases). This CDR3 is built from 13 residues. Trimming pared 1 base from V and 6 bases from J, leaving 9 bases between. Germline V CDR1 and CDR2: SGHVS, FNYEAQ. CDR3 residues: CASSLGPGNGYTF. The sequenced part of the CDR3 DNA is TGTGCCAGCAGCTTAGGGCCAGGGAATGGC.

With regard to this clone: Read sequence stops 3 residues before the CDR3 end, and the germline J gene provides the missing end. The chain uses TRBV5-1 and TRBJ1-4, with D possibly TRBD1 on 5 matching bases. Trimming shortened V by 1 base and J by 6 bases, and 13 bases separated the two germline ends. CDR1 is SGHRS and CDR2 is YFSETQ in the germline V gene. The CDR3 sequence is 15 residues long. Here the CDR3 reads CASSLTGGQDEKLFF. The sequenced CDR3 bases are TGCGCCAGCAGCTTGACGGGGGGTCAAGATGAAAAA.

A remark on this clone: The read stops 3 residues short of the end of the CDR3; the missing end is completed from the germline J gene. The rearrangement joins TRBV18 to TRBJ2-2; 9 nucleotides align to TRBD1. Germline V gene data show CDR1 as KGHSH and CDR2 as LQKENI. The CDR3 is 14 residues long. CDR3 DNA (partial): TGTGCCAGCTCCCTGGACAGGGGAAATGAAAAG. Encoded protein: CASSLDRGNEK. The entire CDR3 sequence reads CASSLDRGNEKLFF.

Regarding this clone: The observed sequence ends 3 residues before the CDR3 terminus, with the missing tail filled in from the germline J gene. The chain is built from TRBV7-3 and TRBJ2-3; D might be TRBD2 (5 bases). V lost 4 bases and J 0 bases, leaving 11 bases between the germline ends. CDR1 SGHTA and CDR2 FQGTGA come from the germline V gene. CDR3 length equals 15 residues. CDR3 bases read: TGTGCCAGCAGCTCAGGACTCTCTAGCACAGATACG. It encodes CASSSGLSSTDT. The entire CDR3 sequence reads CASSSGLSSTDTQYF.

About this clone: Coverage ceases 3 residues before the CDR3 finishes, and the germline J gene fills in the end. The chain combines TRBV2 with TRBJ2-3, with D unresolved. The CDR3 is 14 residues long. The germline CDR1 and CDR2 sequences are SNHLY and FYNNEI. V gave up 4 bases and J gave up 3 bases, with 11 bases separating them. CDR3 loop: CASSALTETDTQYF. CDR3 DNA, as far as it was read: TGTGCCAGCAGTGCGTTGACTGAGACAGATACG. Based on the CDR3 plus reference TRBV2 and TRBJ2-3, the full variable domain is EPEVTQTPSHQVTQMGQEVILRCVPISNHLYFYWYRQILGQKVEFLVSFYNNEISEKSEIFDDQFSVERPDGSNFTLKIRSTKLEDSAMYFCASSALTETDTQYFGPGTRLTVL.

In the case of this clone: The read is 3 residues too short to cover the CDR3 end, so that end is filled in from the germline J gene. The chain joins TRBV5-1 to TRBJ2-6, with D possibly TRBD2 on 6 matching bases. Germline CDR1 reads SGHRS; CDR2 reads YFSETQ. This CDR3 is built from 18 residues. The germline V and J ends were trimmed by 1 base and 0 bases, with 14 bases remaining between them. The covered CDR3 bases are TGCGCCAGCAGCTTGCAGGGAGGTGGGTACTCTGGGGCCAACGTC. Encoded protein: CASSLQGGGYSGANV. The entire CDR3 is CASSLQGGGYSGANVLTF.

As regards this clone: The CDR3 end falls 3 residues outside the read, so it is completed with the germline J gene. The chain uses TRBV7-2 and TRBJ2-2; 7 bases match TRBD1. The germline CDR1 and CDR2 sequences are SGHTA and FQGNSA. This CDR3 region has 15 residues. CDR3 bases read: TGTGCCAGCAGCGGTGGGACAGTCTTAAATGAAAAG. Translation: CASSGGTVLNEK. The whole CDR3 region reads CASSGGTVLNEKLFF.

As regards this clone: From the germline J gene comes the end of the CDR3, since the read stops 3 residues before it. The chain uses TRBV29-1 and TRBJ2-1; TRBD2 agrees at 7 bases. The V and J ends lost 4 bases and 5 bases, in that order; junction bases with no gene match: 14. CDR1 SQVTM and CDR2 ANQGSEA come from the germline V gene. The CDR3 runs to 16 residues. This chain's CDR3 is CSVATTSGTTHNEQFF. Partial CDR3 DNA: TGCAGCGTTGCAACGACCTCCGGGACTACCCACAATGAG.